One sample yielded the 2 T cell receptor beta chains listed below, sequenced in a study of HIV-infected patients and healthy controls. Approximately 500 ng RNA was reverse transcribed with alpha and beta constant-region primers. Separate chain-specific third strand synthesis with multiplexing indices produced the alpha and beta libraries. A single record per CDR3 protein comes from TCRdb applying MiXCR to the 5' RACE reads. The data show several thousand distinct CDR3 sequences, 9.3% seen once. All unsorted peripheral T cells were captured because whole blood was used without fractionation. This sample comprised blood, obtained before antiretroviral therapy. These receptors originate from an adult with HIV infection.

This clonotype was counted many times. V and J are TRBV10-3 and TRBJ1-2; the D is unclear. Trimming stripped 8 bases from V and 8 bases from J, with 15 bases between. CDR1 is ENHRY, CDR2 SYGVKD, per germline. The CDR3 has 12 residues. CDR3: CAIRQESGGYTF. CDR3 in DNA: TGTGCCATCCGGCAGGAGTCCGGCGGCTACACCTTC.

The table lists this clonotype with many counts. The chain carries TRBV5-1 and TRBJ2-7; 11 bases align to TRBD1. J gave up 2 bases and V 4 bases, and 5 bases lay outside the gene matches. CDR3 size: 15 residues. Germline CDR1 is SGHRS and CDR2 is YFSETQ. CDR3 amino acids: CASSAGQGATYEQYF. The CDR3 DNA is TGCGCCAGCAGCGCCGGACAGGGGGCCACCTACGAGCAGTACTTC. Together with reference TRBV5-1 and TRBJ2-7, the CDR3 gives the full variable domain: KAGVTQTPRYLIKTRGQQVTLSCSPISGHRSVSWYQQTPGQGLQFLFEYFSETQRNKGNFPGRFSGRQFSNSRSEMNVSTLELGDSALYLCASSAGQGATYEQYFGPGTRLTVT.